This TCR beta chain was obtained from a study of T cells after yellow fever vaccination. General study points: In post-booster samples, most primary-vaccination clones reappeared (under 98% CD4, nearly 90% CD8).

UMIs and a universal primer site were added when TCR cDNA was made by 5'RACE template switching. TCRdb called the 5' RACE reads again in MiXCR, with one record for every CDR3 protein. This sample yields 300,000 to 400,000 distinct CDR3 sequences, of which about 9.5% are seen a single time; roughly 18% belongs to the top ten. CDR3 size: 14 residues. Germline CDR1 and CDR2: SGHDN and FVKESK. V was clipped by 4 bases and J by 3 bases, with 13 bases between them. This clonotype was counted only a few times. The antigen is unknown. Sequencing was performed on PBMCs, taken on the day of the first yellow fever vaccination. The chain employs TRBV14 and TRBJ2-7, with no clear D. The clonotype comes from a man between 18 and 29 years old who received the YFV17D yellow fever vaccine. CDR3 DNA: TGTGCCAGCAGCCTACACCAAGCTAGCTACGAGCAGTACTTC. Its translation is CASSLHQASYEQYF.